What follows are 9 T cell receptor beta chains derived from one specimen sequenced in a study of beta chain features in type 1 diabetes. Isolated RNA was reverse transcribed in full, so expressed TCRB transcripts were sequenced. The table came from immunoSEQ multiplex PCR; TCRdb's copy has only in-frame clones and leaves some out. The sample lists 350,000 to 450,000 clones, approximately 15% occurring once. The sequenced material came from naive CD4+ T cells from blood. Every receptor here comes from a woman under 30 in good health.

The chain uses TRBV6-5 and TRBJ2-1, with 8 positions matching TRBD2. The length of the CDR3 is 14 residues. Germline-derived CDR1 and CDR2 are MNHEY and SVGAGI. V lost 6 bases to trimming and J lost 6 bases; unmatched junction nucleotides: 7. The CDR3 protein is CASRQQRGSNEQFF. The CDR3 nucleotides read TGTGCCAGCAGACAGCAGCGGGGGAGCAATGAGCAGTTCTTC.

This clone occurred a few times. J is TRBJ2-5 and V is TRBV18, with TRBD2 matching over 7 bases. CDR1 and CDR2 from the germline V gene are KGHSH and LQKENI. The length of the CDR3 is 15 residues. The V segment lost 0 bases and the J segment 4 bases; nucleotides outside the gene matches: 5. CDR3 residues: CASSPPFGGRETQYF. Written as DNA, the CDR3 is TGTGCCAGCTCACCACCGTTTGGCGGGAGAGAGACCCAGTACTTC.

This clone was counted only a few times. The rearrangement uses TRBV18 and TRBJ2-4; 7 bases map to TRBD1. The CDR3 has 12 residues. V lost 3 bases to trimming and J lost 10 bases; unmatched junction nucleotides: 3. The germline V gene encodes CDR1 KGHSH and CDR2 LQKENI. Written as DNA, the CDR3 is TGTGCCAGCTCACCGGGACAGAAGATTCAGTACTTC. This gives the protein CASSPGQKIQYF.

This clone was counted only a few times. The rearrangement uses TRBV7-9 and TRBJ2-7, with a weak D call TRBD2 (5 bases). From germline, CDR1 is SEHNR and CDR2 FQNEAQ (reference sequence). V lost 6 bases to trimming and J lost 2 bases, with 20 bases between them. The CDR3 extends over 16 amino acids. The CDR3 bases are TGTGCCAGCAGTTGGCCACCACGGGGAAATGCCTACGAGCAGTACTTC. It codes for CASSWPPRGNAYEQYF.

This clone came up a few times. The chain carries TRBV7-9 and TRBJ2-1, with D perhaps TRBD2 (6 bases). V was pared by 7 bases and J by 7 bases, with 20 bases between. There are 15 residues in the CDR3. Germline V gives CDR1 SEHNR, CDR2 FQNEAQ (reference sequence). The CDR3 reads CASTFRGMNNNEQFF. CDR3 DNA sequence: TGTGCCAGCACCTTCCGGGGGATGAATAATAATGAGCAGTTCTTC.

This rearrangement joins TRBV30 to TRBJ2-5; TRBD2 matches at 8 bases. The assigned J gene may be wrong: the sequence end matches TRBJ2-7 better. Germline V gene lookup returns CDR1 GTSNPN and CDR2 SVGIG (reference sequence). CDR3 length: 14 residues. The CDR3 nucleotides read TGTGCCTGGAGGACAAGCGGGAGCGGCTACGAGCAGTACTTC. Translated, it gives CAWRTSGSGYEQYF.

The gene calls are TRBV21-1 and TRBJ2-1; whether TRBD1, the table's D call, matches the DNA was not checked. TRBV21-1 is marked as a pseudogene. This CDR3 is built from 15 residues. The CDR3 sequence: CASSPGQGFIDEQFF. CDR3 bases: TGTGCCAGCAGCCCCGGACAGGGGTTCATCGATGAGCAGTTCTTC.

The J gene is TRBJ1-2, the V gene TRBV29-1; D uncertain. CDR1 is SQVTM and CDR2 is ANQGSEA in the germline V gene. V lost 1 base and J lost 4, with 19 bases in between. The CDR3 totals 16 residues. This CDR3 is CSVEVIEGKRPYGYTF. In nucleotides, the CDR3 is TGCAGCGTTGAAGTAATAGAGGGCAAGAGGCCCTATGGCTACACCTTC. Full variable domain (rest looked up from reference TRBV29-1 and TRBJ1-2): SAVISQKPSRDICQRGTSLTIQCQVDSQVTMMFWYRQQPGQSLTLIATANQGSEATYESGFVIDKFPISRPNLTFSTLTVSNMSPEDSSIYLCSVEVIEGKRPYGYTFGSGTRLTVV.

For the CDR3, the DNA is TGTGCCAGCTCACAAGACAGGGGAGGGACTGAAGCTTTCTTT. Its translation: CASSQDRGGTEAFF. This chain connects TRBV18 to TRBJ1-1; 8 nucleotides agree with TRBD1. Looked up from germline, CDR1 is KGHSH and CDR2 is LQKENI. V lost 4 bases to trimming and J lost 5 bases; unmatched junction nucleotides: 6. There are 14 residues in the CDR3. The variable domain in full, with the rest retrieved from reference TRBV18 and TRBJ1-1, is NAGVMQNPRHLVRRRGQEARLRCSPMKGHSHVYWYRQLPEEGLKFMVYLQKENIIDESGMPKERFSAEFPKEGPSILRIQQVVRGDSAAYFCASSQDRGGTEAFFGQGTRLTVV.